One sample yielded the 29 T cell receptor beta chains listed below, sequenced in a study of cytomegalovirus exposure and HLA in healthy donors. The method was immunoSEQ multiplex PCR; TCRdb's version includes in-frame clones alone and lacks a portion of them. The table has roughly 310,000 clones, 88% seen once. The material sequenced was PBMCs. The receptors come from a man aged 25 to 45 in good health and CMV-seronegative.

The chain uses TRBV4-1 and TRBJ1-1, with D possibly matching TRBD1 (6 bases). This CDR3 is 14 amino acids long. Germline V gene lookup returns CDR1 MGHRA and CDR2 YSYEKL. Trimming took off 5 bases at V and 11 bases at J, with 21 bases between the two ends. This chain's CDR3 is CASSIPGTTSIAFF. As DNA, the CDR3 is TGCGCCAGCAGCATCCCCGGGACAACGTCTATTGCTTTCTTT.

This clone appeared once. The V call is TRBV5-4, the J call TRBJ2-5, with 9 nucleotides matching TRBD1. The CDR3 runs 14 residues. V trimming: 5 bases; J trimming: 6 bases; junction bases outside the gene matches: 8. The germline V gene has CDR1 SGHNT and CDR2 YYREEE (reference sequence). The CDR3 spells CASRTAGTGKTQYF. CDR3 DNA sequence: TGTGCCAGCAGAACCGCCGGGACAGGGAAGACCCAGTACTTC.

This sequence joins TRBV11-2 and TRBJ2-7, with D perhaps matching TRBD2 (5 bases). The germline V and J ends were trimmed by 1 base and 3 bases, with 7 bases remaining between them. Germline values: CDR1 SGHAT, CDR2 FQNNGV. This CDR3 spans 13 amino acids. The CDR3: CASSLGGDYEQYF. The CDR3 DNA is TGTGCCAGCAGCTTAGGGGGAGACTACGAGCAGTACTTC.

The chain is built from TRBV6-5 and TRBJ2-7; unclear D gene. Germline V CDR1 and CDR2: MNHEY, SVGAGI. This CDR3 has 12 amino acids. V lost 6 bases, J lost 6 bases, and 12 bases lay in between. The CDR3: CASRALSGEQYF. For the CDR3, the DNA is TGTGCCAGCAGGGCCCTTTCTGGCGAGCAGTACTTC.

V is TRBV2 and J is TRBJ2-5, with TRBD2 identical over 7 bases. This CDR3 contains 13 residues. Germline V gene data show CDR1 as SNHLY and CDR2 as FYNNEI. V gave up 11 bases and J gave up 1 base; unmatched junction bases: 7. CDR3 amino acids: CAGAGTTQETQYF. The CDR3 nucleotides are TGTGCCGGCGCCGGGACTACCCAAGAGACCCAGTACTTC.

Remarks on this clone: At one boundary the junction diverges from the germline segment, which might be a read error. The V call is TRBV5-6, the J call TRBJ2-7; TRBD1 matches at 7 bases. The CDR3 sequence is 11 residues long. Germline V gene lookup returns CDR1 SGHDT and CDR2 YYEEEE. CDR3 amino acids: CASSLEGTDDF. CDR3 nucleotides: TGTGCCAGCAGCTTGGAGGGGACAGACGACTTC.

V gene TRBV2 combines with J gene TRBJ1-2; D may be TRBD1 (5 bases). Germline V lookup: CDR1 SNHLY, CDR2 FYNNEI. This CDR3 region has 12 residues. V was trimmed by 10 bases and J by 4 bases, leaving 13 bases between them. CDR3 sequence (DNA): TGTGCCATTGGGGCCCAGGGCTATGGCTACACCTTC. It is translated as CAIGAQGYGYTF.

V and J are TRBV7-8 and TRBJ2-7, with D uncertain. The germline V and J ends were trimmed by 0 bases and 7 bases, with 7 bases remaining between them. The CDR3 consists of 12 residues. Germline V gives CDR1 SGHVS, CDR2 FQNEAQ. CDR3 region: CASSLAFEEQYF. The CDR3, as DNA: TGTGCCAGCAGCTTAGCGTTCGAGGAGCAGTACTTC.

J is TRBJ1-5 and V is TRBV6-5; 8 nucleotides match TRBD1. V shed 4 bases, J shed 1 base, and the junction held 3 bases outside the gene matches. In germline, CDR1 is MNHEY, CDR2 SVGAGI. The length of the CDR3 is 15 residues. CDR3 region: CASSLQGDSNQPQHF. For the CDR3, the DNA is TGTGCCAGCAGTTTACAGGGGGACAGCAATCAGCCCCAGCATTTT.

The gene calls are TRBV4-1 and TRBJ1-2, with 8 bases that match TRBD1. Trimming cost V 4 bases and J 3 bases; bases outside gene matches: 1. This CDR3 has 13 amino acids. The V gene's germline CDR1 is MGHRA and CDR2 YSYEKL. The CDR3 bases are TGCGCCAGCAGCCTGACAGGGGACTATGGCTACACCTTC. It is translated as CASSLTGDYGYTF.

This clone was recorded once. The J gene is TRBJ2-1, the V gene TRBV6-4, with TRBD2 identical over 8 bases. This CDR3 has 14 amino acids. Per germline, CDR1 MRHNA and CDR2 SNTAGT. Trimming cost V 2 bases and J 8 bases; bases outside gene matches: 5. CDR3 DNA sequence: TGTGCCAGCAGTGACACGGGGGGGCCAGATGAGCAGTTCTTC. It yields the protein CASSDTGGPDEQFF.

Worth noting for this clone: Other DNA sequences in this sample translate to the same CDR3. This chain connects TRBV7-6 to TRBJ2-7; 9 positions match TRBD2. Germline loops: CDR1 SGHVS, CDR2 FNYEAQ. The CDR3 is 14 residues long. V shed 1 base, J shed 4 bases, and the junction held 2 bases outside the gene matches. The CDR3 coding sequence is TGTGCCAGCAGCTTAGGGCGGGGGGGATACGAGCAGTACTTC. Translated: CASSLGRGGYEQYF.

This chain connects TRBV6-1 to TRBJ1-5, with D perhaps matching TRBD1 (6 bases). Between the trimmed V and J ends, which lost 3 bases and 0 bases, there was a span of 12 bases. The CDR3 covers 16 residues. Germline loops: CDR1 MNHNS, CDR2 SASEGT. This CDR3 reads CASSEMTGYSNQPQHF. The CDR3 bases are TGTGCCAGCAGTGAGATGACAGGTTATAGCAATCAGCCCCAGCATTTT.

The chain couples TRBV12-5 to TRBJ2-5, with TRBD2 matching over 9 bases. The trim removed 6 bases at V and 0 bases at J, leaving 8 bases unmatched. CDR1 and CDR2 (germline): LGHNT, FRNRAP. The CDR3 has 16 residues. The CDR3 DNA reads as TGTGCTAGTGGCCCTTCGGCTAGCGGGGACCAAGAGACCCAGTACTTC. It translates to CASGPSASGDQETQYF. The full variable domain, rest sourced from reference TRBV12-5 and TRBJ2-5, is DARVTQTPRHKVTEMGQEVTMRCQPILGHNTVFWYRQTMMQGLELLAYFRNRAPLDDSGMPKDRFSAEMPDATLATLKIQPSEPRDSAVYFCASGPSASGDQETQYFGPGTRLLVL.

V and J are TRBV18 and TRBJ2-7; the D is unclear. Germline V gene data show CDR1 as KGHSH and CDR2 as LQKENI. The CDR3 has 11 amino acids. Trimming stripped 11 bases from V and 5 bases from J, with 13 bases between. The CDR3 nucleotides read TGTGCCTCCACTGCTGGTGACGAGCAGTACTTC. Translation: CASTAGDEQYF.

The chain is built from TRBV5-1 and TRBJ2-3; D is unresolved. This CDR3 has 12 amino acids. Trimming left V 4 bases short and J 5 bases short, with 8 bases between. Germline V gene lookup returns CDR1 SGHRS and CDR2 YFSETQ. The CDR3 sequence: CASSRALDTQYF. As DNA, the CDR3 is TGCGCCAGCAGCAGAGCGTTAGATACGCAGTATTTT.

This clone was detected only once. This chain connects TRBV27 to TRBJ1-5; 7 positions match TRBD1. Looked up from germline, CDR1 is MNHEY and CDR2 is SMNVEV (reference sequence). The CDR3 has 16 residues. Losses at the gene ends were 5 bases for V and 2 bases for J; bases not matched to a gene: 9. The CDR3 protein is CASSRDSLRGNQPQHF. The CDR3 nucleotides are TGTGCCAGCAGTCGGGACAGTTTGCGGGGCAATCAGCCCCAGCATTTT.

The CDR3 DNA reads as TGTGCCAGCAGCTTGGTGTTTAGCGGGGGGCAAGAGACCCAGTACTTC. This gives the protein CASSLVFSGGQETQYF. The chain has TRBV5-6 and TRBJ2-5; 10 bases fit TRBD2. The CDR3 runs 16 residues. Germline CDR1 and CDR2: SGHDT and YYEEEE. Unmatched junction bases numbered 4, after V lost 0 bases and J lost 2 bases. The full variable domain, in which reference TRBV5-6 and TRBJ2-5 provide the parts outside the CDR3, is DAGVTQSPTHLIKTRGQQVTLRCSPKSGHDTVSWYQQALGQGPQFIFQYYEEEERQRGNFPDRFSGHQFPNYSSELNVNALLLGDSALYLCASSLVFSGGQETQYFGPGTRLLVL.

This rearrangement joins TRBV15 to TRBJ1-2; D perhaps matches TRBD1 (6 bases). V was clipped by 1 base and J by 5 bases, with 14 bases between them. The germline V gene has CDR1 LNHNV and CDR2 YYDKDF (reference sequence). The CDR3 consists of 15 residues. The CDR3 reads CATSRAETGPYGYTF. The CDR3 bases are TGTGCCACCAGCAGAGCTGAGACAGGACCGTATGGCTACACCTTC.

The chain combines TRBV7-2 with TRBJ1-2; D may be TRBD1 (6 bases). CDR1 is SGHTA and CDR2 is FQGNSA in the germline V gene. This CDR3 has 15 residues. With 5 bases removed from V and 3 bases from J, the gap between germline ends came to 16 bases. CDR3 region: CASSPGSGGDYGYTF. The CDR3 nucleotides are TGTGCCAGCAGCCCAGGTTCGGGGGGCGACTATGGCTACACCTTC.

V usage is TRBV11-2 and J usage is TRBJ2-3; D remains ambiguous. From germline, CDR1 is SGHAT and CDR2 FQNNGV. With 1 base removed from V and 0 bases from J, the gap between germline ends came to 14 bases. The CDR3 covers 17 residues. CDR3 DNA: TGTGCCAGCAGCTTAGGGTCGGCAGTGACTAGCACAGATACGCAGTATTTT. It encodes CASSLGSAVTSTDTQYF.

This clone has just one count. This chain uses TRBV2 with TRBJ1-5; D is unclear. Germline V gene sequence: CDR1 SNHLY, CDR2 FYNNEI. CDR3 length equals 15 residues. V lost 6 bases and J 0 bases, leaving 12 bases between the germline ends. The CDR3 region has the DNA TGTGCCAGCAGGAAGGGAGGGAATAGCAATCAGCCCCAGCATTTT. Amino acid sequence: CASRKGGNSNQPQHF. Complete variable domain (other parts from reference TRBV2 and TRBJ1-5): EPEVTQTPSHQVTQMGQEVILRCVPISNHLYFYWYRQILGQKVEFLVSFYNNEISEKSEIFDDQFSVERPDGSNFTLKIRSTKLEDSAMYFCASRKGGNSNQPQHFGDGTRLSIL.

The chain couples TRBV28 to TRBJ2-3; 13 nucleotides match TRBD2. CDR3 length equals 16 residues. Germline V gene lookup returns CDR1 MDHEN and CDR2 SYDVKM. Trimming cost V 4 bases and J 0 bases; bases outside gene matches: 1. CDR3 in amino acids: CASSWTSGGSTDTQYF. The CDR3 DNA reads as TGTGCCAGCAGTTGGACTAGCGGGGGAAGCACAGATACGCAGTATTTT.

The CDR3 sequence: CASMRTGSYEQYF. The DNA for the CDR3 is TGTGCCAGCATGAGGACAGGGAGCTACGAGCAGTACTTC. The chain links TRBV7-9 to TRBJ2-7; 8 bases map to TRBD1. The CDR3 is made up of 13 amino acids. Unmatched junction bases numbered 5, after V lost 7 bases and J lost 3 bases. Germline V CDR1 and CDR2: SEHNR, FQNEAQ (reference sequence).

The V gene is TRBV7-2, the J gene TRBJ2-7, with TRBD2 identical over 13 bases. The V and J ends lost 2 bases and 2 bases, in that order; junction bases with no gene match: 6. Looked up from germline, CDR1 is SGHTA and CDR2 is FQGNSA. The CDR3 has 17 residues. CDR3 sequence (DNA): TGTGCCAGCAGCTTATTGACTAGCGGGGGGACAACCTACGAGCAGTACTTC. Protein sequence: CASSLLTSGGTTYEQYF.

The chain uses TRBV7-2 and TRBJ1-2; maybe TRBD1 (5 bases). V was clipped by 1 base and J by 4 bases, with 10 bases between them. Germline V gene data show CDR1 as SGHTA and CDR2 as FQGNSA. The length of the CDR3 is 14 residues. CDR3 coding DNA: TGTGCCAGCAGCTTAGATCCAGGGCCCTATGGCTACACCTTC. Residues: CASSLDPGPYGYTF. Together with reference TRBV7-2 and TRBJ1-2, the CDR3 gives the full variable domain: GAGVSQSPSNKVTEKGKDVELRCDPISGHTALYWYRQSLGQGLEFLIYFQGNSAPDKSGLPSDRFSAERTGGSVSTLTIQRTQQEDSAVYLCASSLDPGPYGYTFGSGTRLTVV.

This clone has only a few counts. The chain combines TRBV7-9 with TRBJ2-2; 11 bases match TRBD2. CDR1 and CDR2 (germline): SEHNR, FQNEAQ (reference sequence). The V gene end was trimmed by 5 bases and the J gene end by 4 bases; junction bases not matched to a gene: 9. The length of the CDR3 is 17 residues. This chain's CDR3 is CASSAGLAVLGTGELFF. In DNA, the CDR3 is TGTGCCAGCAGCGCGGGACTAGCGGTCTTGGGCACCGGGGAGCTGTTTTTT. Together with reference TRBV7-9 and TRBJ2-2, the CDR3 gives the full variable domain: DTGVSQNPRHKITKRGQNVTFRCDPISEHNRLYWYRQTLGQGPEFLTYFQNEAQLEKSRLLSDRFSAERPKGSFSTLEIQRTEQGDSAMYLCASSAGLAVLGTGELFFGEGSRLTVL.

The V call is TRBV6-1, the J call TRBJ2-7; D is perhaps TRBD1 (6 bases). Germline CDR1 and CDR2: MNHNS and SASEGT. Trimming left V 7 bases short and J 6 bases short, with 19 bases between. This CDR3 has 14 residues. CDR3 in amino acids: CASTFGTSATEQYF. CDR3 nucleotide sequence: TGTGCCAGCACCTTTGGGACATCCGCTACCGAGCAGTACTTC.

This clone showed up just once. The chain recombines TRBV7-9 with TRBJ1-1; 8 positions agree with TRBD1. The CDR3 totals 13 residues. The V gene's germline CDR1 is SEHNR and CDR2 FQNEAQ (reference sequence). V gave up 5 bases and J gave up 4 bases; unmatched junction bases: 3. As DNA, the CDR3 is TGTGCCAGCAGCCCGACAGGGGTCACTGAAGCTTTCTTT. Its protein is CASSPTGVTEAFF. The whole variable domain, remainder taken from reference TRBV7-9 and TRBJ1-1, is DTGVSQNPRHKITKRGQNVTFRCDPISEHNRLYWYRQTLGQGPEFLTYFQNEAQLEKSRLLSDRFSAERPKGSFSTLEIQRTEQGDSAMYLCASSPTGVTEAFFGQGTRLTVV.